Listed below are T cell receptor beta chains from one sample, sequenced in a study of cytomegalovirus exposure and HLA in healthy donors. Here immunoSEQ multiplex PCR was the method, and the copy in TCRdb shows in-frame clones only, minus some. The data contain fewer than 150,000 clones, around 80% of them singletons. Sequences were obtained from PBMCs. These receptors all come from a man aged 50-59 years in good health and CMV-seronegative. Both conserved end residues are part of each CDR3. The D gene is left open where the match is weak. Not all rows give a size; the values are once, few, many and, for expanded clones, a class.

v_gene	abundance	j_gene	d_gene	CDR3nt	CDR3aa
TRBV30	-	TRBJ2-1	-	TGTGCCTGGAGTAAAGTTGGAAGGGGGGGTAGCTCCTACAATGAGCAGTTCTTC	CAWSKVGRGGSSYNEQFF
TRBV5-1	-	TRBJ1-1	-	TGCGCCAGCAGCGTAAGGAGCCCGGAAATGAACACTGAAGCTTTCTTT	CASSVRSPEMNTEAFF
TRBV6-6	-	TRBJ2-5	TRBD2	TGTGCCAGCAGTTCCCGGACTAGCCCCTCGACCCAGTACTTC	CASSSRTSPSTQYF
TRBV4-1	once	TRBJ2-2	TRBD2	TGCGCCAGCAGCCGCCGACTAGCGGGGGGAAACACCGGGGAGCTGTTTTTT	CASSRRLAGGNTGELFF
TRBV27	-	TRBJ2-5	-	TGTGCCAGCAGTCTCGAGGGCCCTCGAAATCTAGAGACCCAGTACTTC	CASSLEGPRNLETQYF
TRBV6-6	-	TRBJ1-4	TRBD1	TGTGCCAGCAGTCCCGGGACAGGCGATGAAAAACTGTTTTTT	CASSPGTGDEKLFF
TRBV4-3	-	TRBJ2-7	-	TGCGCCAGCAGCCTCGCGGAGGGCTACGAGCAGTACTTC	CASSLAEGYEQYF
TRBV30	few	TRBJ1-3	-	TGTGCCTGGGCAATGCAGGTCTCCGGAAACACCATATATTTT	CAWAMQVSGNTIYF
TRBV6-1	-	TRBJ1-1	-	TGTGCCAGCAGTGGTTCTTTACGGGGGACTGAAGCTTTCTTT	CASSGSLRGTEAFF
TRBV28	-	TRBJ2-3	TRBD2	TGTGCCAGCAGTTCACCTCGTAGCGCGGGAGCGTTCACAGATACGCAGTATTTT	CASSSPRSAGAFTDTQYF